This TCR beta chain came from a study of blood T cell repertoires in COVID-19. As for the study in general: Sources were T cells, B-cell-depleted T cells, or PBMCs; the material itself was cDNA or gDNA.

Produced via immunoSEQ multiplex PCR; TCRdb's table is partial and in-frame only. The data show 200,000 to 250,000 clones, approximately 78% seen once. This clone showed up just a few times. In germline, CDR1 is MNHNS, CDR2 SASEGT. The CDR3 consists of 19 residues. With 4 bases clipped from V and 10 bases from J, the junction kept 17 bases outside the gene matches. Seattle patient enrollment occurred during active infection, with longitudinal follow-up thereafter. The sequenced sample was peripheral blood. This chain connects TRBV6-1 to TRBJ2-1; 15 nucleotides match TRBD2. This TCR derives from a woman in her seventies with COVID-19, enrolled during active disease. This CDR3 is CASSGGIGLAGGPPWEQFF. CDR3 bases: TGTGCCAGCAGTGGAGGTATCGGACTAGCGGGAGGGCCTCCTTGGGAGCAGTTCTTC.